This entry lists 2 T cell receptor beta chains sequenced from one sample in a study of graft-versus-host responses after intestinal transplantation. Clones were read by immunoSEQ multiplex PCR, and TCRdb kept only the in-frame ones, dropping some. The table shows about 100,000 clones, with about 90% occurring only once. These receptors' antigens are unknown. The specimen was unstimulated CD4+ T cells sorted from spleen or lymph node cells, collected before transplant. Receptors originate from a human donor who was the organ donor for an intestinal transplant.

The chain employs TRBV28 and TRBJ2-7, with 7 bases matching TRBD1. The CDR3 loop spans 16 amino acids. J was trimmed by 0 bases and V by 6 bases; bases with no gene match: 11. CDR1 and CDR2 (germline): MDHEN, SYDVKM. CDR3 sequence reads: CASSQPAGTASYEQYF. The CDR3 coding sequence is TGTGCCAGCAGCCAACCCGCCGGGACAGCCTCCTACGAGCAGTACTTC.

The chain is built from TRBV5-4 and TRBJ2-3, with no clear D. CDR3 length: 14 amino acids. The V and J ends lost 2 bases and 3 bases respectively, with 10 bases between them. Germline V lookup: CDR1 SGHNT, CDR2 YYREEE (reference sequence). The CDR3 nucleotides read TGTGCCAGCAGCTTTAAAGATGGGACAGATACGCAGTATTTT. It is translated as CASSFKDGTDTQYF.